This T cell receptor (beta chain) comes out of a study of cytomegalovirus exposure and HLA in healthy donors. General study points: According to an earlier analysis, most TCR beta V segments yielded productive rearrangements about 87% or about 30% of the time.

Notes on this clone: The antigen is unknown.

Although they were nominally healthy when sampled, donors likely had unrecorded immune exposures. The primer mix had 60 Vbeta and 13 Jbeta primers. Generated by immunoSEQ multiplex PCR, the TCRdb table keeps only in-frame clones and is missing some. This sample has some 130,000 clones, with roughly 78% found just once. This receptor was obtained from a woman aged 25 to 45 in good health and CMV-seropositive. The sequenced sample consisted of PBMCs.

CDR3: CASTSRAGATYEQYF. CDR3 in DNA: TGCGCCAGCACCTCCCGAGCGGGGGCTACCTACGAGCAGTACTTC. The V gene is TRBV5-1, the J gene TRBJ2-7; 8 bases align to TRBD2. CDR1 SGHRS and CDR2 YFSETQ come from the germline V gene. V was clipped by 6 bases and J by 2 bases; unmatched bases: 10. The CDR3 totals 15 residues.